This TCR beta chain was found in a study of blood T cells in healthy people across ages. Sample-barcoded 5' priming and a J-beta primer mix drove a second PCR of roughly 6 to 12 cycles. TCRdb re-called the 5' RACE reads through MiXCR, storing one row per CDR3 protein. The table has about 800,000 distinct CDR3 sequences, 20% to 25% seen once. This clonotype was observed at least ten times. Germline CDR1 and CDR2: SGHVS and FQNEAQ. V lost 1 base to trimming and J lost 7 bases, with 4 bases between them. This CDR3 has 12 residues. These same records also appear under a second study, on T cells of mothers and their children. From that report: Related mother-child pairs showed slightly, non-significantly higher overlap than unrelated pairs.

V gene TRBV7-8 combines with J gene TRBJ2-2; no reliable D call. Sequencing was carried out using blood. This TCR came from a boy younger than 18 in good health. In DNA form, the CDR3 reads TGTGCCAGCAGCTTAGATGTCGGGGAGCTGTTTTTT. This translates into CASSLDVGELFF. Full variable domain (rest looked up from reference TRBV7-8 and TRBJ2-2): GAGVSQSPRYKVAKRGQDVALRCDPISGHVSLFWYQQALGQGPEFLTYFQNEAQLDKSGLPSDRFFAERPEGSVSTLKIQRTQQEDSAVYLCASSLDVGELFFGEGSRLTVL.